This T cell receptor (beta chain) was sequenced during a study of beta chain features in type 1 diabetes. In the study overall: In all, about 110 million sorted cells from all samples were analyzed.

The CDR3 is made up of 12 amino acids. Looked up from germline, CDR1 is GTSNPN and CDR2 is SVGIG (reference sequence). Trimming took 3 bases from V and 4 from J, leaving 9 bases between them. In regard to this clone: The antigen is unknown.

Overall study findings and caveats: A moderate, significant TCRB CDR3 shortening appeared in type 1 diabetes across four CD4+ subsets. When VDJ junctions were examined, type 1 diabetes patients showed fewer insertions and more deletions.

Expressed TCRB transcripts were sequenced because the isolated RNA had all been reverse transcribed beforehand. This table comes from immunoSEQ multiplex PCR, and its TCRdb copy is limited to in-frame clones, with some not included. The top ten clones hold around 0.08% of a sample with 150,000 to 200,000 clones, roughly 65% of them seen once. Source material: naive CD4+ T cells from blood. The receptor was isolated from a man aged 25 to 40 with type 1 diabetes. The chain joins TRBV30 to TRBJ2-5, with D unresolved. The CDR3 protein is CAWRESSETQYF. The CDR3 bases are TGTGCCTGGAGAGAATCCTCAGAGACCCAGTACTTC.